The 14 T cell receptor beta chains given below trace back to one sample, sequenced in a study of metastatic and nonmetastatic thyroid tumors. Patients had received no treatment of any kind before thyroid surgery. TCRdb reanalyzed the PCR reads with MiXCR. The sample holds over 35,000 clones; about a sixth are singletons and the top ten take approximately 10%. Specimen: tumor tissue. These receptors were collected from a female donor with papillary thyroid cancer or a benign thyroid nodule (not recorded which). Some clones in this sample may be carry-over from other donors' samples.

This clone has ten or more counts. V gene TRBV24-1 combines with J gene TRBJ1-2; D is possibly TRBD1 (5 bases). V lost 3 bases, J lost 5 bases, and 6 bases lay in between. The CDR3 totals 12 residues. Germline V gene data show CDR1 as KGHDR and CDR2 as SFDVKD. This chain's CDR3 is CATSDEGYGYTF. The CDR3 DNA sequence: TGTGCCACCAGTGATGAGGGGTATGGCTACACCTTC.

Ten or more counts support this clone. J is TRBJ2-7 and V is TRBV6-1; D unclear. V was cut by 0 bases and J by 1 base, with 7 bases left in between. The V gene's germline CDR1 is MNHNS and CDR2 SASEGT. This CDR3 is built from 14 residues. This CDR3 is CASSEAGRSYEQYF. As DNA, the CDR3 is TGTGCCAGCAGTGAAGCTGGTAGGTCCTACGAGCAGTACTTC.

This clone was seen at least ten times. The rearrangement joins TRBV18 to TRBJ2-1, with 8 bases matching TRBD2. CDR1 and CDR2 from the germline V gene are KGHSH and LQKENI. V trimming: 2 bases; J trimming: 8 bases; junction bases outside the gene matches: 8. The CDR3 has 15 residues. The DNA of the CDR3 is TGTGCCAGCTCACCATCCCTAGCGGGTGGGTATGAGCAGTTCTTC. This sequence encodes CASSPSLAGGYEQFF.

This clone was recorded many times. The chain combines TRBV5-1 with TRBJ1-1, with D unclear. The CDR3 sequence is 13 residues long. CDR1 and CDR2 from the germline V gene are SGHRS and YFSETQ. The V gene lost 0 bases and the J gene lost 5 bases, with 8 bases spanning the gap. CDR3 in DNA: TGCGCCAGCAGCTTGGGTGGTTTGACTGAAGCTTTCTTT. This encodes CASSLGGLTEAFF.

The rearrangement links TRBV28 to TRBJ1-1; D gene ambiguous. CDR1 is MDHEN, CDR2 SYDVKM, per germline. Trimming shortened V by 7 bases and J by 1 base, and 7 bases separated the two germline ends. The CDR3 loop spans 12 amino acids. This CDR3 is CASTQTNTEAFF. In DNA, the CDR3 is TGTGCCAGCACTCAAACGAACACTGAAGCTTTCTTT.

By share, this clone ranks as medium-sized (0.01 to 0.1%). The chain employs TRBV6-2 or TRBV6-3 and TRBJ1-1; unclear D gene. Germline V gene lookup returns CDR1 MNHEY and CDR2 SVGEGT. Between the trimmed V and J ends, which lost 0 bases and 4 bases, there was a span of 18 bases. The CDR3 loop spans 17 amino acids. Here the CDR3 reads CASSYSSVGGFVTEAFF. CDR3 nucleotide sequence: TGTGCCAGCAGTTACTCGAGTGTAGGAGGGTTTGTCACTGAAGCTTTCTTT.

This clone was counted at least ten times. This chain connects TRBV11-3 to TRBJ2-5; 8 positions match TRBD2. In germline, CDR1 is SGHNT, CDR2 YENEEA. CDR3 size: 16 residues. V was pared by 5 bases and J by 7 bases, with 15 bases of the junction left unmatched. For the CDR3, the DNA is TGTGCCAGCAGCCCCTTAGCGGGACCAAGGGGGGTGACCCAGTACTTC. Translated: CASSPLAGPRGVTQYF.

The chain couples TRBV4-1 to TRBJ2-1; tentative D call: TRBD1 (5 bases). V lost 1 base and J lost 3, with 7 bases in between. Looked up from germline, CDR1 is MGHRA and CDR2 is YSYEKL. CDR3 size: 14 residues. The CDR3 sequence: CASSQGQYYNEQFF. CDR3 nucleotide sequence: TGCGCCAGCAGCCAAGGACAGTACTACAATGAGCAGTTCTTC.

This clone has a count of ten or more. Additional DNA sequences in this sample encode the identical CDR3. J is TRBJ2-3 and V is TRBV20-1; 9 nucleotides align to TRBD2. The CDR3 length is 18 residues. With 0 bases clipped from V and 5 bases from J, the junction kept 15 bases outside the gene matches. In germline, CDR1 is DFQATT, CDR2 SNEGSKA (reference sequence). The CDR3 nucleotides are TGCAGTGCTAGAGATTGGTCTAGCGGGACTAGTTGGGGAGATACGCAGTATTTT. It specifies CSARDWSSGTSWGDTQYF.

The sample holds many counts of this clone. Given a much more abundant clone one base away, this may be a read error. At the DNA level, this CDR3 is encoded by other sequences in the same sample as well. CDR3 sequence reads: CASSQGRMGQTYEQYF. In DNA, the CDR3 is TGCGCCAGCAGCCAAGGTCGAATGGGACAGACATACGAGCAGTATTTC. The chain links TRBV4-1 to TRBJ2-7; 7 nucleotides match TRBD1. The CDR3 consists of 16 residues. The germline V gene has CDR1 MGHRA and CDR2 YSYEKL.

In its sample, this clone was seen many times. CDR3 in amino acids: CSAVVLAGGTSRSDTQYF. CDR3 DNA sequence: TGCAGCGCTGTGGTACTAGCGGGAGGTACGTCCCGGTCAGATACGCAGTATTTT. This rearrangement joins TRBV29-1 to TRBJ2-3, with 12 bases identical to TRBD2. V gave up 7 bases and J gave up 4 bases; unmatched junction bases: 18. Germline V gene sequence: CDR1 SQVTM, CDR2 ANQGSEA. The CDR3 loop spans 18 amino acids.

This clone was recorded at least ten times. This chain uses TRBV4-2 with TRBJ2-1, with D perhaps TRBD1 (6 bases). CDR3 size: 16 residues. The V and J ends lost 1 base and 2 bases respectively, with 12 bases between them. Germline V gene sequence: CDR1 LGHNA, CDR2 YNFKEQ. The CDR3 loop reads CASSQGDGGAYNEQFF. CDR3 in DNA: TGTGCCAGCAGCCAAGGGGATGGGGGCGCCTACAATGAGCAGTTCTTC.

This clone was counted ten times or more. The chain joins TRBV2 to TRBJ2-7; perhaps TRBD2 as D (5 bases). With 4 bases removed from V and 3 bases from J, the gap between germline ends came to 7 bases. The CDR3 runs 12 residues. Germline CDR1 and CDR2: SNHLY and FYNNEI. This CDR3 is CASSVRDYEQYF. In DNA, the CDR3 is TGTGCCAGCAGTGTTCGGGACTACGAGCAGTACTTC.

This clone appeared many times. The chain is built from TRBV18 and TRBJ1-5, with D possibly TRBD1 on 5 matching bases. Per the germline V gene, CDR1 is KGHSH and CDR2 is LQKENI. This CDR3 contains 15 residues. V gave up 3 bases and J gave up 4 bases, with 13 bases separating them. CDR3 sequence reads: CASSPSGLLNQPQHF. DNA for the CDR3: TGTGCCAGCTCACCGTCGGGACTTCTGAATCAGCCCCAGCATTTT.